The clone carrying this T cell receptor beta chain was detected only a few times. This CDR3 contains 11 residues. V lost 8 bases and J lost 5, with 9 bases in between. The sample is drawn from a study of T cell responses to AZD1222 COVID-19 vaccine. The assay was immunoSEQ multiplex PCR, and TCRdb's table has in-frame clones only and misses some. The sample has about 140,000 clones, almost 95% seen once. The receptor was derived from an adult who received the AZD1222 COVID-19 vaccine. V is TRBV12-3 or TRBV12-4 and J is TRBJ2-5; the D is unclear. The sequenced sample was peripheral blood, obtained 28 days after the second AZD1222 dose. Here the CDR3 reads CASGGLETQYF. The CDR3 nucleotides are TGTGCCAGCGGCGGTTTGGAGACCCAGTACTTC.